A selection of T cell receptor beta chains follows, all from one sample in a study of beta chain features in type 1 diabetes. Sequencing was performed with immunoSEQ multiplex PCR; in TCRdb, only in-frame clones are kept and a portion is missing. This table holds a few hundred thousand clones, about 15% found once. The sample consisted of naive CD4+ T cells from blood. These receptor sequences come from a young man in good health. Each CDR3 is given with its conserved first and last residue. D genes are given only for firm matches. Size tells how often a clone was seen (once, few, many) or the class of an expanded clone, and some rows leave it out.

clone_size: few
v_call: TRBV6-6
j_call: TRBJ1-3
d_call: NA
cdr3_aa: CASSYEGSGNTIYF
cdr3_nt: TGTGCCAGCAGTTACGAGGGTTCTGGAAACACCATATATTTT

clone_size: NA
v_call: TRBV29-1
j_call: TRBJ1-4
d_call: TRBD1
cdr3_aa: CSVLGQGGEKLFF
cdr3_nt: TGCAGCGTTCTAGGACAGGGTGGGGAAAAACTGTTTTTT

clone_size: few
v_call: TRBV5-1
j_call: TRBJ2-6
d_call: NA
cdr3_aa: CASSSQVSGANVLTF
cdr3_nt: TGCGCCAGCAGCTCGCAGGTCTCTGGGGCCAACGTCCTGACTTTC

clone_size: NA
v_call: TRBV14
j_call: TRBJ1-6
d_call: NA
cdr3_aa: CASSPGVTSPLHF
cdr3_nt: TGTGCCAGCAGCCCAGGGGTTACATCACCCCTCCACTTT

clone_size: NA
v_call: TRBV9
j_call: TRBJ2-1
d_call: NA
cdr3_aa: CASSVDGGIGSYNEQFF
cdr3_nt: TGTGCCAGCAGCGTAGATGGGGGGATAGGATCCTACAATGAGCAGTTCTTC

clone_size: few
v_call: TRBV11-2
j_call: TRBJ2-7
d_call: NA
cdr3_aa: CASSSPRASYEQYF
cdr3_nt: TGTGCCAGCAGTTCCCCCCGGGCCTCCTACGAGCAGTACTTC

clone_size: few
v_call: TRBV7-9
j_call: TRBJ1-5
d_call: NA
cdr3_aa: CASSLVGWGMVSNQPQHF
cdr3_nt: TGTGCCAGCAGCTTAGTAGGCTGGGGGATGGTGAGCAATCAGCCCCAGCATTTT

clone_size: few
v_call: TRBV5-4
j_call: TRBJ1-1
d_call: NA
cdr3_aa: CASSVGWMNTEAFF
cdr3_nt: TGTGCCAGCAGCGTGGGATGGATGAACACTGAAGCTTTCTTT

clone_size: NA
v_call: TRBV6-5
j_call: TRBJ2-4
d_call: NA
cdr3_aa: CASTAENIQYF
cdr3_nt: TGTGCCTCCACCGCAGAGAACATTCAGTACTTC

clone_size: few
v_call: TRBV18
j_call: TRBJ2-7
d_call: NA
cdr3_aa: CASSANYEQYF
cdr3_nt: TGTGCCAGCTCAGCCAACTACGAGCAGTACTTC

clone_size: NA
v_call: TRBV18
j_call: TRBJ2-4
d_call: NA
cdr3_aa: CASSPEQLAKNIQYF
cdr3_nt: TGTGCCAGCTCGCCGGAGCAGCTAGCCAAAAACATTCAGTACTTC

clone_size: few
v_call: TRBV5-1
j_call: TRBJ2-5
d_call: NA
cdr3_aa: CASSVIKVDKGLETQYF
cdr3_nt: TGCGCCAGCAGCGTAATTAAGGTTGACAAGGGGTTAGAGACCCAGTACTTC

clone_size: many
v_call: TRBV30
j_call: TRBJ2-2
d_call: TRBD1
cdr3_aa: CAWSFSGTGARRVTGELFF
cdr3_nt: TGTGCCTGGAGTTTTTCCGGGACAGGGGCCCGCCGAGTTACCGGGGAGCTGTTTTTT

clone_size: few
v_call: TRBV9
j_call: TRBJ1-2
d_call: NA
cdr3_aa: CASRRVDYGYTF
cdr3_nt: TGTGCCAGCAGGAGGGTGGACTATGGCTACACCTTC

clone_size: NA
v_call: TRBV19
j_call: TRBJ1-5
d_call: NA
cdr3_aa: CASSKPYSNQPQHF
cdr3_nt: TGTGCCAGTAGTAAGCCTTATAGCAATCAGCCCCAGCATTTT

clone_size: NA
v_call: TRBV6-1
j_call: TRBJ2-5
d_call: TRBD2
cdr3_aa: CASSALVAGGFLQETQYF
cdr3_nt: TGTGCCAGCAGTGCGTTAGTGGCGGGAGGTTTTCTCCAAGAGACCCAGTACTTC

clone_size: few
v_call: TRBV7-9
j_call: TRBJ2-3
d_call: TRBD2
cdr3_aa: CASSPGLAGGTTDTQYF
cdr3_nt: TGTGCCAGCAGCCCAGGACTAGCGGGGGGAACAACAGATACGCAGTATTTT

clone_size: few
v_call: TRBV9
j_call: TRBJ2-7
d_call: TRBD1
cdr3_aa: CASSVAGQGGEQYF
cdr3_nt: TGTGCCAGCAGCGTAGCGGGACAGGGTGGGGAGCAGTACTTC

clone_size: NA
v_call: TRBV28
j_call: TRBJ2-1
d_call: NA
cdr3_aa: CASTGQRRLYNEQFF
cdr3_nt: TGTGCCAGCACGGGTCAGCGGAGACTTTACAATGAGCAGTTCTTC

clone_size: few
v_call: TRBV25-1
j_call: TRBJ1-2
d_call: NA
cdr3_aa: CASSENGQLRTSF
cdr3_nt: TGTGCCAGCAGTGAAAATGGACAGCTAAGGACTTCCTTC

clone_size: NA
v_call: TRBV5-4
j_call: TRBJ2-1
d_call: NA
cdr3_aa: CASSSPGALSYNEQFF
cdr3_nt: TGTGCCAGCAGCTCCCCAGGGGCCCTCTCCTACAATGAGCAGTTCTTC

clone_size: NA
v_call: TRBV2
j_call: TRBJ2-4
d_call: NA
cdr3_aa: CASRMEDLAKNIQYF
cdr3_nt: TGTGCCAGCAGGATGGAGGACTTAGCCAAAAACATTCAGTACTTC

clone_size: few
v_call: TRBV18
j_call: TRBJ2-7
d_call: NA
cdr3_aa: CASSPVSGDYEQYF
cdr3_nt: TGTGCCAGCTCACCAGTGTCAGGGGACTACGAGCAGTACTTC

clone_size: NA
v_call: TRBV19
j_call: TRBJ2-4
d_call: NA
cdr3_aa: CASSITGNLAKNIQYF
cdr3_nt: TGTGCCAGTAGTATTACCGGGAACTTAGCCAAAAACATTCAGTACTTC

clone_size: few
v_call: TRBV2
j_call: TRBJ2-1
d_call: TRBD2
cdr3_aa: CASRTGLAAYNEQFF
cdr3_nt: TGTGCCAGCAGGACGGGACTAGCAGCCTACAATGAGCAGTTCTTC